These 14 T cell receptor beta chains originate from one sample sequenced in a study of T cell responses to AZD1222 COVID-19 vaccine. Only in-frame clones appear in the TCRdb table, and some are missing; sequencing was by immunoSEQ multiplex PCR. The profile shows around 100,000 clones, 75% to 90% of them singletons. The material was peripheral blood, obtained on day 0 of AZD1222 vaccination. The receptor source for this set is an adult in good health.

The CDR3, as DNA: TGTGCCAGCAGCTATTCCGGGACTAGCGGGGGATACAATGAGCAGTTCTTC. It encodes CASSYSGTSGGYNEQFF. The V call is TRBV9, the J call TRBJ2-1, with 14 bases fitting TRBD2. The V gene end was trimmed by 4 bases and the J gene end by 4 bases; junction bases not matched to a gene: 7. Germline CDR1 and CDR2: SGDLS and YYNGEE. The CDR3 is 17 residues long.

The chain is built from TRBV6-2 or TRBV6-3 and TRBJ2-2, with unresolved D. V gave up 2 bases and J gave up 6 bases, with 7 bases separating them. This CDR3 is built from 13 residues. The germline CDR1 and CDR2 sequences are MNHEY and SVGEGT. The CDR3 bases are TGTGCCAGCAGTTACCAGTGGGCCGGGGAGCTGTTTTTT. This gives the protein CASSYQWAGELFF.

As regards this clone: Within the sample, other DNA sequences also encode this same CDR3. This rearrangement joins TRBV10-3 to TRBJ2-3, with no clear D. V was shortened by 0 bases and J by 1 base, with 5 bases between the two germline ends. The CDR3 contains 14 residues. Germline CDR1 is ENHRY and CDR2 is SYGVKD. Here the CDR3 reads CAISESVGTDTQYF. The CDR3 bases are TGTGCCATCAGTGAGTCGGTCGGCACAGATACGCAGTATTTT.

V gene TRBV10-1 combines with J gene TRBJ1-5; tentatively, D is TRBD1 (5 bases). Looked up from germline, CDR1 is WNHNN and CDR2 is SYGVQD (reference sequence). This CDR3 is built from 13 residues. Trimming took off 0 bases at V and 5 bases at J, with 5 bases between the two ends. The CDR3 loop reads CASSESGDQPQHF. The CDR3 bases are TGCGCCAGCAGTGAGTCGGGGGATCAGCCCCAGCATTTT.

V is TRBV19 and J is TRBJ1-2; 8 bases fit TRBD1. The CDR3 is 14 residues long. Germline values: CDR1 LNHDA, CDR2 SQIVND (reference sequence). With 8 bases clipped from V and 8 bases from J, the junction kept 13 bases outside the gene matches. CDR3 coding DNA: TGTGCCAGTCAACAAGGACAGGGAACTCTAGGCTACACCTTC. Amino acid sequence: CASQQGQGTLGYTF.

The genes are TRBV15 and TRBJ2-5; no clear D. Germline assignment: CDR1 LNHNV and CDR2 YYDKDF (reference sequence). V was shortened by 0 bases and J by 1 base, with 6 bases between the two germline ends. This CDR3 comprises 14 residues. CDR3: CATSRDLAQETQYF. In DNA, the CDR3 is TGTGCCACCAGCAGAGATTTGGCCCAAGAGACCCAGTACTTC.

The chain links TRBV6-5 to TRBJ1-2, with 8 bases fitting TRBD1. There are 13 residues in the CDR3. Germline V lookup: CDR1 MNHEY, CDR2 SVGAGI. V was clipped by 4 bases and J by 5 bases; unmatched bases: 3. CDR3 nucleotides: TGTGCCAGCAGTTCTAGGACAGGGTATGGCTACACCTTC. This sequence encodes CASSSRTGYGYTF.

CDR3 coding DNA: TGTGCCTGGAGTGAGGGTAGCACAGATACGCAGTATTTT. Residues: CAWSEGSTDTQYF. This chain uses TRBV30 with TRBJ2-3; D uncertain. CDR3 length: 13 amino acids. The germline gives CDR1 GTSNPN, CDR2 SVGIG (reference sequence). Trimming shortened V by 1 base and J by 0 bases, and 5 bases separated the two germline ends. The entire variable domain, with the rest obtained from reference TRBV30 and TRBJ2-3, is as follows: SQTIHQWPATLVQPVGSPLSLECTVEGTSNPNLYWYRQAAGRGLQLLFYSVGIGQISSEVPQNLSASRPQDRQFILSSKKLLLSDSGFYLCAWSEGSTDTQYFGPGTRLTVL.

This chain joins TRBV7-8 and TRBJ1-1; D unresolved. Trimming left V 4 bases short and J 1 base short, with 10 bases between. Germline CDR1 is SGHVS and CDR2 is FQNEAQ. This CDR3 contains 14 residues. The CDR3 sequence: CASSSYVGNTEAFF. The CDR3 DNA follows: TGTGCCAGCAGCTCCTACGTAGGGAACACTGAAGCTTTCTTT.

This chain joins TRBV10-3 and TRBJ2-7; 8 positions match TRBD2. The germline CDR1 and CDR2 sequences are ENHRY and SYGVKD. Losses at the gene ends were 4 bases for V and 3 bases for J; bases not matched to a gene: 14. This CDR3 spans 17 amino acids. The CDR3 is CAISGTDGTGGDYEQYF. CDR3 DNA: TGTGCCATCAGTGGGACCGATGGGACCGGGGGGGACTACGAGCAGTACTTC.

The chain joins TRBV9 to TRBJ1-1; D may be TRBD1 (5 bases). The CDR3 extends over 14 amino acids. Trimming removed 0 bases from V and 3 bases from J, with 9 bases in between. The germline gives CDR1 SGDLS, CDR2 YYNGEE. CDR3 nucleotides: TGTGCCAGCAGCGTAGCCAGGGACCACACTGAAGCTTTCTTT. As protein: CASSVARDHTEAFF.

CDR3 amino acids: CASSIPGAEGVLGYTF. CDR3 nucleotide sequence: TGTGCCAGTAGTATTCCGGGGGCCGAGGGGGTCCTTGGCTACACCTTC. This chain uses TRBV19 with TRBJ1-2; tentative D call: TRBD1 (6 bases). The CDR3 loop spans 16 amino acids. CDR1 is LNHDA, CDR2 SQIVND, per germline (reference sequence). V lost 3 bases to trimming and J lost 7 bases, with 21 bases between them.

The chain couples TRBV11-2 to TRBJ1-1; D is perhaps TRBD1 (6 bases). The CDR3 sequence is 16 residues long. V was clipped by 3 bases and J by 0 bases, with 14 bases between them. Germline V gene lookup returns CDR1 SGHAT and CDR2 FQNNGV. CDR3 sequence (DNA): TGTGCCAGCAGCTTTGGACAGACGACGATGAACACTGAAGCTTTCTTT. Its translation is CASSFGQTTMNTEAFF.

The rearrangement joins TRBV24-1 to TRBJ1-1, with D uncertain. The V gene's germline CDR1 is KGHDR and CDR2 SFDVKD. Trimming shortened V by 7 bases and J by 2 bases, and 10 bases separated the two germline ends. The CDR3 totals 13 residues. For the CDR3, the DNA is TGTGCCACCAGCCGCGATGGCAACACTGAAGCTTTCTTT. It yields the protein CATSRDGNTEAFF.